Below, one T cell receptor (beta chain) is given with its context. The antigen is unknown. The V gene's germline CDR1 is SEHNR and CDR2 FQNEAQ (reference sequence). V lost 4 bases and J lost 7; bases outside the gene matches: 14. This CDR3 is built from 17 residues. The data were produced by immunoSEQ multiplex PCR, yet TCRdb's version contains in-frame clones alone and is incomplete. The table records about 250,000 clones, more than 85% of them present only once. The source of the sample is a study of cytomegalovirus exposure and HLA in healthy donors. An approximately 130-subject validation cohort, separate from the approximately 670-subject first cohort, supplied the donors. Study findings and constraints: According to the study, roughly 160 TCR beta chains were cytomegalovirus-associated. Published work reported that the classifier diagnosed cytomegalovirus status with high specificity and sensitivity.

The J gene is TRBJ2-7, the V gene TRBV7-9; 12 bases fit TRBD1. The sequencing input was PBMCs. The receptor's source is a man between 18 and 29 years old in good health and CMV-seropositive. The CDR3: CASSYVTPGQGAREQYF. In DNA, the CDR3 is TGTGCCAGCAGCTATGTTACGCCGGGACAGGGGGCGCGGGAGCAGTACTTC.